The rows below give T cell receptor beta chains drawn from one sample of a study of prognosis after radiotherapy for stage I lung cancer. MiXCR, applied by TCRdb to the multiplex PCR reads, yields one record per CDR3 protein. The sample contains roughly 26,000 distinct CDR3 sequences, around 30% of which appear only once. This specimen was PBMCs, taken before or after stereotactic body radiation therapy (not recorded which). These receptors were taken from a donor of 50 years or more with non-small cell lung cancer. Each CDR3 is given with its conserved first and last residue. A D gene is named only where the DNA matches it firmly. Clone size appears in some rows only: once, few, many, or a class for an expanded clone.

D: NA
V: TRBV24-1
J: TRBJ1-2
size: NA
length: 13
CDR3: CATSETANYGYTF
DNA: TGTGCCACCAGTGAGACAGCCAACTATGGCTACACCTTC

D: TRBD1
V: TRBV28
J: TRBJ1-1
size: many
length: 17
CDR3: CASSWLQGALPTAEAFF
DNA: TGTGCCAGCAGTTGGTTGCAGGGGGCCCTTCCCACTGCTGAAGCTTTCTTT

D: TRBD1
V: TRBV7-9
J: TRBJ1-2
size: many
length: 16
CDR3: CASSLALTGGLSGYTF
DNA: TGTGCCAGCAGCTTAGCGCTTACAGGGGGCCTGTCGGGCTACACCTTC

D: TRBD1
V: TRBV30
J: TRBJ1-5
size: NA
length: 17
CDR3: CAWSDQPYRGEDQPQHF
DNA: TGTGCCTGGAGTGACCAACCTTACAGGGGAGAAGATCAGCCCCAGCATTTT

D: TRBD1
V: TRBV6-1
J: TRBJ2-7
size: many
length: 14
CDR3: CASSTRTGRYEQYF
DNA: TGTGCCAGCAGTACCAGGACAGGGAGGTACGAGCAGTACTTC

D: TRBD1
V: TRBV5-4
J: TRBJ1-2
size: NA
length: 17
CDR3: CASSMPAGQGGLYGYTF
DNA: TGTGCCAGCAGTATGCCCGCGGGACAGGGCGGTTTATATGGCTACACCTTC

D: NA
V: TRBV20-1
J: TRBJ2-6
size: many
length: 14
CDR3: CSARGNSGANVLTF
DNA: TGCAGTGCTAGAGGCAACTCTGGGGCCAACGTCCTGACTTTC

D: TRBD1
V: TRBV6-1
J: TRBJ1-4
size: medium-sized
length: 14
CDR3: CATGGTGEVEKLFF
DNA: TGTGCCACCGGGGGGACAGGGGAAGTGGAAAAACTGTTTTTT

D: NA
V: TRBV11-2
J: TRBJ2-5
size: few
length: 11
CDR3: CANSFQETQYF
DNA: TGTGCCAACAGCTTTCAAGAGACCCAGTACTTC

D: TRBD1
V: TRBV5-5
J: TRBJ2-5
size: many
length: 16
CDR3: CASSWGLGQNQETQYF
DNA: TGTGCCAGCAGCTGGGGATTGGGACAGAACCAAGAGACCCAGTACTTC

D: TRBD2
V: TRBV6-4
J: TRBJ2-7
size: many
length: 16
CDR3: CASTLIAGEPLPEQYF
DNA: TGTGCCAGCACTCTCATAGCGGGAGAACCGCTCCCCGAGCAGTACTTC

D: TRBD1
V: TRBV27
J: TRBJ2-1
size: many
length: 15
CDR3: CASRKTGGGYNEQFF
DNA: TGTGCCAGCAGAAAGACAGGGGGCGGATACAATGAGCAGTTCTTC

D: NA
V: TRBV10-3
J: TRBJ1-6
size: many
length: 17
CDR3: CAISESRGGTSGSPLHF
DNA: TGTGCCATCAGTGAGTCGAGAGGGGGGACATCCGGTTCACCCCTCCACTTT

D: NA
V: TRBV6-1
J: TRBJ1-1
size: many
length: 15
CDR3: CASSRWQGWGTEAFF
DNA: TGTGCCAGCAGCCGATGGCAGGGATGGGGCACTGAAGCTTTCTTT

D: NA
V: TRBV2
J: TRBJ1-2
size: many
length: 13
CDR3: CASTTGGRYGYTF
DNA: TGTGCCAGCACCACGGGAGGGAGGTATGGCTACACCTTC

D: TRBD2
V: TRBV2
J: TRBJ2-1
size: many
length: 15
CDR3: CASSEGSGRVYEQFF
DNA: TGTGCCAGCAGTGAAGGTAGCGGGAGGGTCTATGAGCAGTTCTTC

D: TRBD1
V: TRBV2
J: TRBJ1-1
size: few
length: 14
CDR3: CASNSQGLSTEAFF
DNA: TGTGCCAGCAACTCACAGGGGCTGAGCACTGAAGCTTTCTTT

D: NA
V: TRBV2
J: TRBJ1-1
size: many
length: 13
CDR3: CASSADMNTEAFF
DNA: TGTGCCAGCAGTGCCGACATGAACACTGAAGCTTTCTTT

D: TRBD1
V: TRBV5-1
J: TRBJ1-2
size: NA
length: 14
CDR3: CASSSDRGGYGYTF
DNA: TGCGCCAGCAGCTCAGACAGGGGTGGATATGGCTACACCTTC

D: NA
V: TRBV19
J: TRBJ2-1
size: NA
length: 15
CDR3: CASSPLRASYNEQFF
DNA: TGTGCCAGTAGTCCTTTAAGGGCCTCCTACAATGAGCAGTTCTTC

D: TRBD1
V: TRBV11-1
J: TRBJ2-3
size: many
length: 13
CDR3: CASSHGQGITQYF
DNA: TGTGCCAGCAGCCACGGACAGGGGATTACGCAGTATTTT

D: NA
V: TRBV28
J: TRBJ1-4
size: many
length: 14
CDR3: CASRPPAVNEKLFF
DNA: TGTGCCAGCAGGCCCCCGGCAGTAAATGAAAAACTGTTTTTT

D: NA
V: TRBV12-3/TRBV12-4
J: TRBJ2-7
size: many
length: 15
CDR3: CASSPWGGLAYEQYF
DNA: TGTGCCAGCAGCCCTTGGGGGGGCCTCGCCTACGAGCAGTACTTC

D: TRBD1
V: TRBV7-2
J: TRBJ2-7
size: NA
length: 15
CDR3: CASTLVQGVSYEQYF
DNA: TGTGCCAGCACCCTGGTCCAGGGGGTTTCATACGAGCAGTACTTC

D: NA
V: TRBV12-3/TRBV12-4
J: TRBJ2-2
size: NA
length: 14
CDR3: CASSFSGLLYELFF
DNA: TGTGCCAGCAGTTTTTCGGGGTTACTTTACGAGCTGTTTTTT

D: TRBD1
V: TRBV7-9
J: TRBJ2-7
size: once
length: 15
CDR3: CASSSDRDRGHEQYF
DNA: TGTGCCAGCAGCTCGGACCGGGACAGGGGGCACGAGCAGTACTTC

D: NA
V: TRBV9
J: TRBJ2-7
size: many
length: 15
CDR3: CASSVSSGAPYEQYF
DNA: TGTGCCAGCAGCGTATCGTCAGGGGCCCCCTACGAGCAGTACTTC

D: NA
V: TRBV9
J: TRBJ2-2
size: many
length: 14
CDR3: CASSERRATGELFF
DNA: TGTGCCAGCAGCGAACGAAGGGCCACCGGGGAGCTGTTTTTT

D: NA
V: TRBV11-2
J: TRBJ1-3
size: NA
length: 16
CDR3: CVRSLGVREFGNTIYF
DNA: TGTGTCAGAAGCTTAGGGGTCAGGGAGTTCGGAAACACCATATATTTT

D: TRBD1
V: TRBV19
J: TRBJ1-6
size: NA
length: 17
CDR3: CASTSSGTALINSPLHF
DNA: TGTGCCAGTACCTCTTCCGGGACAGCATTAATAAATTCACCCCTCCACTTT

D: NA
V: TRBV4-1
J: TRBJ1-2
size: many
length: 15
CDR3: CASSQVYGASYGYTF
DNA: TGCGCCAGCAGCCAAGTGTACGGGGCAAGCTATGGCTACACCTTC

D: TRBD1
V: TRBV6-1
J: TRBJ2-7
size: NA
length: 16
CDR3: CASSSLGLDRGYEQYF
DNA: TGTGCCAGCAGCAGCCTAGGCCTCGACAGGGGCTACGAGCAGTACTTC

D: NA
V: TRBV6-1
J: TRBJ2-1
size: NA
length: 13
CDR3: CASTWSSGNEQFF
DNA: TGTGCCAGCACTTGGAGTTCGGGGAATGAGCAGTTCTTC

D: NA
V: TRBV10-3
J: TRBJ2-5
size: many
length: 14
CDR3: CAISERSAQETQYF
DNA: TGTGCCATCAGTGAGCGAAGTGCCCAAGAGACCCAGTACTTC

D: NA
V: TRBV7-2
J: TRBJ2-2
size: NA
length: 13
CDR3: CASSLARGGELFF
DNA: TGTGCCAGCAGCTTAGCGCGGGGTGGGGAGCTGTTTTTT

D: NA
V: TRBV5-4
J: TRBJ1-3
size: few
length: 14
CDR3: CASTRIWSGNTIYF
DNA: TGTGCCAGCACCCGAATCTGGTCTGGAAACACCATATATTTT

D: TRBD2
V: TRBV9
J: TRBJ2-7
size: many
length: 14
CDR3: CASSRTSGSYEQYF
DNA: TGTGCCAGCAGCAGGACTAGCGGGTCCTACGAGCAGTACTTC

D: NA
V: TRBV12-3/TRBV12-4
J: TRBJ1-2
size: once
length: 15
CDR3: CASRPGHGANYGYTF
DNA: TGTGCCAGCAGACCCGGACACGGAGCTAACTATGGCTACACCTTC

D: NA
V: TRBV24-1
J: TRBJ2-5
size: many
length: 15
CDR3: CATSDLQGHRETQYF
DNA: TGTGCCACCAGTGATTTGCAAGGGCACCGAGAGACCCAGTACTTC

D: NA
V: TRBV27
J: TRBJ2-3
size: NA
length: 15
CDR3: CASSLGPGRTDTQYF
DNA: TGTGCCAGCAGTTTAGGGCCCGGTCGGACAGATACGCAGTATTTT

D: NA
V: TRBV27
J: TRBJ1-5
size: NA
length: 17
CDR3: CASTHLEGLLSNQPQHF
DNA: TGTGCCAGCACCCACCTAGAAGGTCTCTTAAGCAATCAGCCCCAGCATTTT

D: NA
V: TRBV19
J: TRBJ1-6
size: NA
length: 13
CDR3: CASKRRRDSPLHF
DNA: TGTGCCAGTAAGAGACGAAGGGATTCACCCCTCCACTTT

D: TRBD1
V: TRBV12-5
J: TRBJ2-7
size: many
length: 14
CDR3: CASGPGQVAYEQYF
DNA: TGTGCTAGTGGTCCGGGACAGGTAGCCTACGAGCAGTACTTC